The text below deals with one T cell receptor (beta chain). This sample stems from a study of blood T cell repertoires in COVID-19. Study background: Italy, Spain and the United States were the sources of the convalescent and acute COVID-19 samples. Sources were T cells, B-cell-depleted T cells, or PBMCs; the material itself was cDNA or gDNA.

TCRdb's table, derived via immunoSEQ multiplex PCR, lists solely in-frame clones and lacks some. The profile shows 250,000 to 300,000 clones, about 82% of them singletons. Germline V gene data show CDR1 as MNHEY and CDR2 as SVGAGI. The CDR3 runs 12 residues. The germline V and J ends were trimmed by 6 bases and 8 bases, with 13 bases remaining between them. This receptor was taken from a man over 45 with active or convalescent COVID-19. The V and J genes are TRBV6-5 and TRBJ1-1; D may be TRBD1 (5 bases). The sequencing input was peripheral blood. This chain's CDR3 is CASRLGQLEAFF. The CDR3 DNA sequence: TGTGCCAGCAGGCTGGGGCAGCTGGAAGCTTTCTTT.